This TCR beta chain was captured by sequencing in a study of PD-L1 blockade in urothelial cancer. Here immunoSEQ multiplex PCR was the method, and the copy in TCRdb shows in-frame clones only, minus some. The sample lists tens of thousands of clones; about 86% were seen once. The ends lost 5 bases at V and 14 bases at J; junction bases unmatched: 9. This CDR3 is built from 13 residues. Germline CDR1 MNHNY, CDR2 SVGAGI (reference sequence). The chain has TRBV6-6 and TRBJ2-1; 10 bases align to TRBD2. The clonotype was recovered from a man aged 50 to 60 with urothelial cancer. Sequenced here: PBMCs, sampled around atezolizumab (anti-PD-L1) treatment. In DNA form, the CDR3 reads TGTGCCAGCAGTCGAATAGCGGGAGGACCAAAGTTCTTC. As protein: CASSRIAGGPKFF.